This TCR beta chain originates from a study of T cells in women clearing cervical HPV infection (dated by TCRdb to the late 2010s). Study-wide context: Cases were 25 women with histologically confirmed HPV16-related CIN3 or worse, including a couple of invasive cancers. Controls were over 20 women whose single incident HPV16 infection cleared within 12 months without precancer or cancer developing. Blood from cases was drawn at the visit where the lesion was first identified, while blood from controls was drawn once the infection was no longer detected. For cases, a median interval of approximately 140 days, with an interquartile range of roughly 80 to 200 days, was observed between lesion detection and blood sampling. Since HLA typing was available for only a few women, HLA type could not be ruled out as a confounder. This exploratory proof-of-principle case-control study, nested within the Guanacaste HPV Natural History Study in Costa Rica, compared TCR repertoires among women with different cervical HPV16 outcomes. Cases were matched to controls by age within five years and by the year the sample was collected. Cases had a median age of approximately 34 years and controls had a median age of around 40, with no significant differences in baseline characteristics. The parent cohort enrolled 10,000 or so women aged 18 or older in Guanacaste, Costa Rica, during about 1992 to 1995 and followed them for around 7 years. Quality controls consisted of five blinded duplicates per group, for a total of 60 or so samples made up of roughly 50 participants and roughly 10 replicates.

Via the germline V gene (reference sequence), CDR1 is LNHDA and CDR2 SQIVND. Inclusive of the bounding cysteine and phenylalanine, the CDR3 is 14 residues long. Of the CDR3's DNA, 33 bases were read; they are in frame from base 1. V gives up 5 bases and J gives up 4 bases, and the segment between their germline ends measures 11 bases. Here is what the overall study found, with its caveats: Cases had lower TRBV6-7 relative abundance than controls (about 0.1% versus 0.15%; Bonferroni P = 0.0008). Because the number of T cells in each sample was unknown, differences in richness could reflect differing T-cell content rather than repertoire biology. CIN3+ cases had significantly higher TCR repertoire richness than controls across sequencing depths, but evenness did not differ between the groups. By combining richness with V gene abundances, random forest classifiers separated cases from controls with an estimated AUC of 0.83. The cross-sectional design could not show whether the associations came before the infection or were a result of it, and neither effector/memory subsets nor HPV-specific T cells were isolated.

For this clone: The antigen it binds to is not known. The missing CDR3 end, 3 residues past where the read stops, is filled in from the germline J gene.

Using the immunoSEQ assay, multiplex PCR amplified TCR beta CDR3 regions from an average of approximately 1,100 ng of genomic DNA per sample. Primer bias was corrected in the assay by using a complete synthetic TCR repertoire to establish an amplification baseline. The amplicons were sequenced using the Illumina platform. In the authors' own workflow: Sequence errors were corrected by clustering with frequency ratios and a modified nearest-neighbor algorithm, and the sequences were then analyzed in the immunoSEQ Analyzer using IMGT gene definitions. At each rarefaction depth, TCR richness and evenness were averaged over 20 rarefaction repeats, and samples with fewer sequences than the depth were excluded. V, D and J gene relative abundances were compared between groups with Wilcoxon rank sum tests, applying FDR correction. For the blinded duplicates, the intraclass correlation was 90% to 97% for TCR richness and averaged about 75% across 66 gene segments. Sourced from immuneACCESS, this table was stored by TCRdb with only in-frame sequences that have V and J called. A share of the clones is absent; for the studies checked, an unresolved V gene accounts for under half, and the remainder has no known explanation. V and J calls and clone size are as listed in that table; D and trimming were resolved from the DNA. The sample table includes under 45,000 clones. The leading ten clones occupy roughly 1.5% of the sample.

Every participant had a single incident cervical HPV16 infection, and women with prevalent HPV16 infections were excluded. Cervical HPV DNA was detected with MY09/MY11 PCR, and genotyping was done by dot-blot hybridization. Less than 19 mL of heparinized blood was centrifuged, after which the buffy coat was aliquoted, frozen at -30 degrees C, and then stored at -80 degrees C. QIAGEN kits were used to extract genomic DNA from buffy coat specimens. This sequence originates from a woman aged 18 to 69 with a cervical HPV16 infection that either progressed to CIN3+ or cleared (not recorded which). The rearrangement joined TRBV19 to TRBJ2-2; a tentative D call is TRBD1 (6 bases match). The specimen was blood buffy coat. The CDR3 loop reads CASSSQGGTGELFF. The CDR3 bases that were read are TGTGCCAGTAGTTCACAGGGTGGCACCGGGGAG.